The clone carrying this TCR beta chain was found many times. Its antigen is as yet unknown. This entry comes from a study of metastatic and nonmetastatic thyroid tumors. At the level of the study: It was across blood and tumor or nodule tissue from malignant and benign thyroid patients that repertoires were compared.

Original processing notes: It was from CDR3 differences across clinicopathological groups that a distant-metastasis classifier for papillary thyroid cancer was built. TCRdb used MiXCR to call clones anew from the PCR reads. TCRdb's processing, not the study's, gives the V and J calls here. The sample yields roughly 45,000 clones, 3.2% seen once. Patients were all untreated before their thyroid surgery. General study results and limits: Benign nodules were reported to have significantly lower TCR beta diversity than malignant thyroid tumors, in blood and tumor.

CDR3 length: 16 residues. Germline assignment: CDR1 GTSNPN and CDR2 SVGIG (reference sequence). Trimming cost V 1 base and J 1 base, with 16 bases left between them. The rearrangement links TRBV30 to TRBJ1-1; D is unclear. The origin of this receptor is a female donor with papillary thyroid cancer or a benign thyroid nodule (not recorded which). Some clones in this sample may be carry-over from other donors' samples. The sample was blood. The DNA for the CDR3 is TGTGCCTGGAGTGCCCTCCCACAAATTTCGAACACTGAAGCTTTCTTT. Protein product: CAWSALPQISNTEAFF.